One and the same sample provided the 6 T cell receptor beta chains below, sequenced in a study of T-cell reconstitution after alpha-beta-depleted transplantation in children (dated by TCRdb to 2016 to 2017). The library was made by PCR. The sequencing machine was an Illumina HiSeq 2500. Molecular barcoding was employed in the preparation of TCR libraries, with unique molecular identifiers being used to normalize TCRbeta repertoire quantification. TCRdb reprocessed the public reads (quality trimming at Q25 with fastp, clone calling with MiXCR) and kept in-frame beta chains. Every distinct CDR3 protein forms one entry, paired with its most common genes and DNA. For this sample there are 280,000 or so distinct CDR3 sequences; 11% appear just once. Around 24% of the sample belongs to the ten largest clones. What this sample's treatment or condition label stands for: allogeneic hematopoietic cell transplantation with graft depleted of TCRalphabeta T cells and CD19 B cells.

The specimen was peripheral blood, collected 180 days after TCRalphabeta/CD19-depleted stem cell transplant. These receptors were obtained from a male patient under 10 years old who had a stem cell transplant for chronic granulomatous disease, so the T cells may come from the graft donor.

Comment on this clonotype: The junction does not match germline at one end; this may be a read error. V is TRBV7-2 and J is TRBJ2-3; D might be TRBD2 (5 bases). The CDR3 runs to 15 residues. The germline V gene encodes CDR1 SGHTA and CDR2 FQGNSA. CDR3 region: CASGLGLDYTDTQYF. The CDR3 DNA reads TGTGCCAGCGGCTTAGGTTTAGACTACACAGATACGCAGTATTTT.

Turning to this clonotype: Being one base from a much bigger clone, this may be a read error. This chain joins TRBV4-1 and TRBJ2-2; the D is unclear. The CDR3 extends over 17 amino acids. Trimming left V 1 base short and J 3 bases short, with 15 bases between. The germline gives CDR1 MGHRA, CDR2 YSYEKL. CDR3 in DNA: TGCGCCAGCAGCCAAGCCTTGAGTAGCTTGGACACCGGGGAGCTGTTTTTT. This gives the protein CASSQALSSLDTGELFF.

This clonotype was detected many times. The chain is built from TRBV4-2 and TRBJ1-2; D remains unclear. This CDR3 is built from 14 residues. Deletions cut 1 base from V and 1 base from J, with 7 bases between. The V gene's germline CDR1 is LGHNA and CDR2 YNFKEQ. CDR3 loop: CASSQVGHNYGYTF. Here the CDR3 DNA reads TGTGCCAGCAGCCAAGTAGGGCATAACTATGGCTACACCTTC.

This clonotype was counted ten times or more. The chain uses TRBV20-1 and TRBJ2-1; a possible D gene is TRBD2 (6 bases). Per germline, CDR1 DFQATT and CDR2 SNEGSKA (reference sequence). This CDR3 spans 14 amino acids. Trimming removed 1 base from V and 4 bases from J, with 11 bases in between. CDR3 sequence: CSARGGARYNEQFF. CDR3 DNA: TGCAGTGCTAGAGGCGGGGCGAGGTACAATGAGCAGTTCTTC.

The sample holds one count of this clonotype. A single base separates this from a much larger clone, so it may be a read error. This sequence joins TRBV24-1 and TRBJ2-2; D possibly matches TRBD1 or TRBD2 (5 bases each). The CDR3 covers 12 residues. Germline V gene data show CDR1 as KGHDR and CDR2 as SFDVKD. CDR3 coding DNA: TGTGCCACCAGTGATTTTATCGGGGCGCTGTTTTTT. It yields the protein CATSDFIGALFF.

Remarks on this clonotype: This clone may be a read error of a much larger clone one base away. J is TRBJ2-5 and V is TRBV21-1; the table's TRBD1 call for D was not verified on the DNA. TRBV21-1 is an annotated pseudogene. CDR3 length: 16 amino acids. The CDR3 spells CASSRLDPGAQETQYF. As DNA, the CDR3 is TGTGCCAGCAGCAGATTAGACCCTGGGGCCCAAGAGACCCAGTACTTC.